The 19 T cell receptor beta chains presented below share a single source sample, sequenced in a study of patients and donors after allogeneic stem cell transplantation. TCRdb passed the RT-PCR reads through MiXCR, listing each CDR3 protein once. The sample consists of 150,000 to 200,000 distinct CDR3 sequences, 30% of them appearing once. What was sequenced was blood, either unsorted or a sorted T cell fraction (not recorded which). All receptors come from a human donor who was either an allogeneic HSCT recipient or a stem cell or donor lymphocyte infusion donor (not recorded which). It is not recorded whose cells these are; they may come from a transplant donor.

Ten or more counts support this clonotype. The rearrangement uses TRBV10-1 and TRBJ2-3; TRBD2 matches at 9 bases. There are 17 residues in the CDR3. The V gene's germline CDR1 is WNHNN and CDR2 SYGVQD (reference sequence). The V and J ends lost 5 bases and 2 bases, in that order; junction bases with no gene match: 11. The chain's CDR3 is CASSPLSGSPITDTQYF. In nucleotides, the CDR3 is TGCGCCAGCAGTCCTCTTAGCGGGAGCCCGATCACAGATACGCAGTATTTT.

This clonotype was seen a few times. J is TRBJ2-1 and V is TRBV20-1; 11 bases line up with TRBD2. V was clipped by 6 bases and J by 0 bases; unmatched bases: 1. The CDR3 runs to 14 residues. From germline, CDR1 is DFQATT and CDR2 SNEGSKA (reference sequence). CDR3 residues: CSATSGSSYNEQFF. Written as DNA, the CDR3 is TGCAGTGCAACTAGCGGGAGCTCCTACAATGAGCAGTTCTTC.

The chain joins TRBV6-1 to TRBJ2-7, with D possibly matching TRBD2 (6 bases). Germline CDR1 and CDR2: MNHNS and SASEGT. The CDR3 contains 13 residues. V was pared by 1 base and J by 6 bases, with 10 bases between. CDR3 bases: TGTGCCAGCAGTGAAGTCGGGGGAACCGAGCAGTACTTC. Its translation is CASSEVGGTEQYF.

This chain joins TRBV7-9 and TRBJ2-1; D unclear. CDR3 size: 11 residues. Germline CDR1 reads SEHNR; CDR2 reads FQNEAQ (reference sequence). Trimming removed 7 bases at V and 7 bases at J, with 8 bases between. CDR3 region: CASNLVNEQFF. The CDR3 DNA is TGTGCCAGCAACCTAGTAAATGAGCAGTTCTTC.

This chain connects TRBV6-6 to TRBJ2-1; TRBD2 aligns across 8 bases. V was clipped by 4 bases and J by 7 bases; unmatched bases: 9. From germline, CDR1 is MNHNY and CDR2 SVGAGI (reference sequence). There are 15 residues in the CDR3. The CDR3 DNA sequence: TGTGCCAGCAGTTCGTCAGCGGGAGTTAGGAATGAGCAGTTCTTC. Translated: CASSSSAGVRNEQFF.

This clonotype was picked up a small number of times. V gene TRBV6-5 combines with J gene TRBJ1-2, with D possibly TRBD1 on 6 matching bases. Germline V CDR1 and CDR2: MNHEY, SVGAGI. V was trimmed by 7 bases and J by 8 bases, leaving 11 bases between them. This CDR3 region has 11 residues. The CDR3 spells CASTEGGGYTF. CDR3 DNA sequence: TGTGCCAGCACCGAGGGGGGCGGCTACACCTTC.

The chain employs TRBV20-1 and TRBJ1-4; D uncertain. V gave up 0 bases and J gave up 0 bases, with 2 bases separating them. The CDR3 consists of 13 residues. In germline, CDR1 is DFQATT, CDR2 SNEGSKA (reference sequence). CDR3 amino acids: CSARDPTNEKLFF. The CDR3, as DNA: TGCAGTGCTAGAGATCCAACTAATGAAAAACTGTTTTTT.

The J gene is TRBJ1-1, the V gene TRBV12-3 or TRBV12-4; D possibly corresponds to TRBD1 (6 bases). The CDR3 runs 13 residues. The V and J ends lost 5 bases and 1 base respectively, with 8 bases between them. The CDR3 region is CASSPQGNTEAFF. In DNA form, the CDR3 reads TGTGCCAGCAGTCCACAGGGGAACACTGAAGCTTTCTTT.

In its sample, this clonotype was seen a few times. The V gene is TRBV12-3 or TRBV12-4, the J gene TRBJ1-4; perhaps TRBD1 as D (6 bases). The V end lost 6 bases, the J end lost 8 bases, and 7 bases lay between the germline ends. This CDR3 spans 11 amino acids. CDR3 nucleotide sequence: TGTGCCAGCAGGAGGGGGGAAAAACTGTTTTTT. Protein sequence: CASRRGEKLFF.

This clonotype showed up just a few times. The chain couples TRBV3-1 to TRBJ1-3, with 7 nucleotides matching TRBD1. With V trimmed by 0 bases and J by 5 bases, 16 bases remained unmatched. Germline V gene sequence: CDR1 LGHDT, CDR2 YNNKEL (reference sequence). The CDR3 is made up of 19 amino acids. The CDR3 DNA follows: TGTGCCAGCAGCCAAGAGCGGACAGGTTCAGGAGGACCTCGAAACACCATATATTTT. This codes for CASSQERTGSGGPRNTIYF.

Many counts were recorded for this clonotype. The chain employs TRBV11-2 and TRBJ2-1; D might be TRBD1 or TRBD2, each matching 5 bases. The CDR3 is 14 residues long. CDR1 SGHAT and CDR2 FQNNGV come from the germline V gene. The ends were cut back, 1 base at V and 9 bases at J, with 13 bases in the middle. CDR3 coding DNA: TGTGCCAGCAGCTTAGCAATATGGGGGTCTGAGCAGTTCTTC. Translating it yields CASSLAIWGSEQFF.

This clonotype was observed many times. The chain is built from TRBV12-3 or TRBV12-4 and TRBJ1-5; D remains ambiguous. V was cut by 2 bases and J by 3 bases, with 2 bases left in between. The CDR3 extends over 12 amino acids. CDR3 sequence reads: CASSLNNQPQHF. The DNA of the CDR3 is TGTGCCAGCAGTTTAAACAATCAGCCCCAGCATTTT.

This clonotype turned up a few times. J is TRBJ1-1 and V is TRBV7-9; 10 nucleotides agree with TRBD1. CDR3 length equals 13 residues. V was pared by 3 bases and J by 5 bases, with 0 bases of the junction left unmatched. CDR1 and CDR2 from the germline V gene are SEHNR and FQNEAQ (reference sequence). CDR3 sequence reads: CASSLGQGTEAFF. In DNA, the CDR3 is TGTGCCAGCAGCTTGGGACAGGGGACTGAAGCTTTCTTT.

V is TRBV12-3 or TRBV12-4 and J is TRBJ2-6, with 10 bases matching TRBD1. This CDR3 contains 17 residues. V was pared by 7 bases and J by 3 bases, with 9 bases of the junction left unmatched. In nucleotides, the CDR3 is TGTGCCAGCACTCAACGACAGGGGGCGCGTGGGGCCAACGTCCTGACTTTC. It is translated as CASTQRQGARGANVLTF.

CDR3: CAIAGGPRFTGELFF. CDR3 in DNA: TGTGCCATAGCGGGAGGGCCTCGATTCACCGGGGAGCTGTTTTTT. This chain uses TRBV10-3 with TRBJ2-2, with TRBD2 identical over 10 bases. Germline lookup yields CDR1 ENHRY and CDR2 SYGVKD. This CDR3 is 15 amino acids long. The V gene end was trimmed by 9 bases and the J gene end by 4 bases; junction bases not matched to a gene: 8.

The genes are TRBV12-3 or TRBV12-4 and TRBJ2-1; 7 positions match TRBD2. The CDR3 runs 15 residues. V shed 6 bases and J 4 bases; nucleotides not matched to a gene: 9. The CDR3 here is CASRGGTAGYNEQFF. The CDR3 DNA sequence: TGTGCCAGCAGGGGGGGGACTGCCGGTTACAATGAGCAGTTCTTC.

This clonotype showed up just a few times. The rearrangement joins TRBV10-3 to TRBJ2-3; D assignment may be TRBD1 or TRBD2 (7 bases each). Germline values: CDR1 ENHRY, CDR2 SYGVKD. V lost 7 bases to trimming and J lost 2 bases, with 16 bases between them. The CDR3 is 15 residues long. CDR3 coding DNA: TGTGCCATCACCCGGGGAGGGGGCCTCACAGATACGCAGTATTTT. It encodes CAITRGGGLTDTQYF.

The rearrangement links TRBV4-2 to TRBJ2-7; D is possibly TRBD1 (6 bases). Germline V gives CDR1 LGHNA, CDR2 YNFKEQ. The V gene lost 0 bases and the J gene lost 0 bases, with 15 bases spanning the gap. There are 17 residues in the CDR3. CDR3 loop: CASSQDSFRGPSYEQYF. CDR3 coding DNA: TGTGCCAGCAGCCAAGATTCGTTCAGGGGCCCCTCCTACGAGCAGTACTTC.

V and J are TRBV7-6 and TRBJ2-1, with a tentative D call TRBD2 (6 bases). CDR3 length: 16 amino acids. The germline CDR1 and CDR2 sequences are SGHVS and FNYEAQ. V lost 1 base and J lost 4, with 14 bases in between. CDR3 in DNA: TGTGCCAGCAGCTTAGGGCCCGGGACTCTATACAATGAGCAGTTCTTC. It specifies CASSLGPGTLYNEQFF. Supplemented by reference TRBV7-6 and TRBJ2-1, the full variable domain reads GAGVSQSPRYKVTKRGQDVALRCDPISGHVSLYWYRQALGQGPEFLTYFNYEAQQDKSGLPNDRFSAERPEGSISTLTIQRTEQRDSAMYRCASSLGPGTLYNEQFFGPGTRLTVL.